The clone carrying this T cell receptor beta chain came up many times. The antigen remains undetermined. The authors prepared the TCRbeta library with unique molecular identifiers. TCRdb itself ran the PCR reads through MiXCR, one entry per CDR3 protein. The sample yields about 900,000 distinct CDR3 sequences, roughly 31% seen once. This record belongs to a study of T-cell reconstitution after alpha-beta-depleted transplantation in children. Study-wide findings and caveats: Surviving recipient T cells and thymic progenitors underlay high day-60 TCRbeta diversity in some patients. T-cell numbers and diversity, one year after transplant, stemmed largely from T cells that were newly produced.

The germline V gene encodes CDR1 SNHLY and CDR2 FYNNEI. Deletions cut 4 bases from V and 7 bases from J, with 13 bases between. The CDR3 runs 14 residues. The input for sequencing was PBMCs, mostly from graft donor cells, taken 360 days after TCRalphabeta/CD19-depleted stem cell transplant. This TCR was recovered from a boy younger than two who had a stem cell transplant for SCID, so the T cells may come from the graft donor. The chain combines TRBV2 with TRBJ1-4, with TRBD1 as a possible D gene (5 bases). The DNA for the CDR3 is TGTGCCAGCAGTGTGGGGCAGGGCTTTGAAAAACTGTTTTTT. It codes for CASSVGQGFEKLFF.